The T cell receptor beta chain described here comes from a study of response to subunit inactivated influenza vaccine. Germline V gene lookup returns CDR1 MGHRA and CDR2 YSYEKL. Trimming took 1 base from V and 7 from J, leaving 16 bases between them. The CDR3 is 15 residues long. This clonotype occurred a few times. The target antigen is unknown. Study-level results: Few additional T cells are recruited per seasonal influenza vaccination, authors suggested.

TCRdb reprocessed the RT-PCR reads with MiXCR, giving one entry per CDR3 protein. The table includes more than 400,000 distinct CDR3 sequences, roughly 11% detected once. This material consisted of PBMCs from blood, taken about 40 days after vaccination. The origin of this receptor is a man aged 45 to 65 who received an inactivated influenza vaccine. V is TRBV4-1 and J is TRBJ1-2; D unresolved. The CDR3 DNA reads TGCGCCAGCAGCCAAGGGGTAGGGCGGCGTGGTGGCTACACCTTC. This translates into CASSQGVGRRGGYTF.